This T cell receptor (beta chain) originates from a study of T cell repertoires in cytomegalovirus infection. Study summary: CMV infection plus the matching HLA type was flagged by public TCR beta signatures. General observations from the study: Clonotype analysis showed dominance of the ex vivo response by HLA-C-restricted CMV-specific TCR beta clonotypes.

This clonotype has a handful of counts. The antigen remains undetermined. This CDR3 is built from 15 residues. Germline CDR1 SEHNR, CDR2 FQNEAQ (reference sequence). J lost 1 base, V lost 5 bases, and 5 bases had no gene match. One entry per CDR3 protein results from TCRdb running MiXCR on the reads. The sample records some 800,000 distinct CDR3 sequences, approximately 29% being singletons. V gene TRBV7-9 combines with J gene TRBJ1-3, with 7 bases fitting TRBD1. The sequences come from cultured CD8+ T cells from PBMCs, collected from culture after CMV antigen stimulation. This TCR derives from a human donor in good health (CMV status not recorded). Some clones in this sample may be carry-over from other donors' samples. CDR3 sequence reads: CASSPGGVSGNTIYF. The CDR3 region has the DNA TGTGCCAGCAGCCCAGGGGGGGTTTCTGGAAACACCATATATTTT.